The rows below give T cell receptor beta chains drawn from one sample of a study of shared clonotypes between healthy human individuals. Method: immunoSEQ multiplex PCR; TCRdb's copy keeps in-frame clones and lacks some. Among approximately 1.5 million clones listed, just under 99% were seen once. The sequencing input was naive CD4+ T cells sorted from blood. Receptor source: a young man in good health. CDR3s leave out the opening cysteine and the closing phenylalanine or tryptophan. The D gene is left open where the match is weak. Size is stated for part of the rows, as once, few or many counts, or as a class when the clone is expanded.

D gene	V gene	J gene	clone size	CDR3 protein
.	TRBV28	TRBJ2-7	.	ASSPNYEQY
.	TRBV4-3	TRBJ2-1	.	ASSQEGPFLNEQF
TRBD2	TRBV7-8	TRBJ2-1	.	ASSLALAGGGMEQF
.	TRBV10-3	TRBJ2-1	.	AISTTSTGYNEQF
TRBD1	TRBV19	TRBJ2-7	.	ASIGQGLSYEQY
TRBD1	TRBV4-3	TRBJ1-5	.	ASSQETGGLRPPQH
.	TRBV10-3	TRBJ2-7	.	AISVNREDEQY
.	TRBV28	TRBJ2-7	.	ASSYNGDQEY
.	TRBV18	TRBJ2-3	once	ASSYQADTQY
.	TRBV28	TRBJ2-7	.	ASSLLPYEQY
TRBD1	TRBV28	TRBJ2-2	.	ASNESRGTGAAGELF